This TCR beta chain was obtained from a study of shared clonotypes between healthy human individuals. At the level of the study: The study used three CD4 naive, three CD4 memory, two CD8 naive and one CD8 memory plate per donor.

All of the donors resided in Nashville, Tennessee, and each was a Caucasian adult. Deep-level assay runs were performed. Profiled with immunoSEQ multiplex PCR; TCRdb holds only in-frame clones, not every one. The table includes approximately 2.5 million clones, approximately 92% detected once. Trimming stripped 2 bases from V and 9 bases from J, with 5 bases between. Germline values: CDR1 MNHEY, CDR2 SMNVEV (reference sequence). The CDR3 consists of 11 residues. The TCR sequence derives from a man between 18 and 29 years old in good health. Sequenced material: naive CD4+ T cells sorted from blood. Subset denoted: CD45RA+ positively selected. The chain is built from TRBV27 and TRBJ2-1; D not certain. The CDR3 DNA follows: TGTGCCAGCAGTTTAATGGGTGAGCAGTTCTTC. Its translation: CASSLMGEQFF.